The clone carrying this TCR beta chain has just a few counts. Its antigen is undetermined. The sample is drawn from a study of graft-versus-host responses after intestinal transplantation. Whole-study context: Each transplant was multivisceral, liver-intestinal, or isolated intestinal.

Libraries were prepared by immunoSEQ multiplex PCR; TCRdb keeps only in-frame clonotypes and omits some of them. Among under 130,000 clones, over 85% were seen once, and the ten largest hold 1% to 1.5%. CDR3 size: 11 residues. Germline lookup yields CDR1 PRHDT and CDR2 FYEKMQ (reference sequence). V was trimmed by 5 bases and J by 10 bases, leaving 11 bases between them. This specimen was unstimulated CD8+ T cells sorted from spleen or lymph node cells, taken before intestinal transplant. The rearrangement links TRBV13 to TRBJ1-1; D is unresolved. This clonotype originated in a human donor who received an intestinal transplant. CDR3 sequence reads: CASSGGPAAFF. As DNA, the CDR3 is TGTGCCAGCAGCGGAGGCCCGGCAGCTTTCTTT.